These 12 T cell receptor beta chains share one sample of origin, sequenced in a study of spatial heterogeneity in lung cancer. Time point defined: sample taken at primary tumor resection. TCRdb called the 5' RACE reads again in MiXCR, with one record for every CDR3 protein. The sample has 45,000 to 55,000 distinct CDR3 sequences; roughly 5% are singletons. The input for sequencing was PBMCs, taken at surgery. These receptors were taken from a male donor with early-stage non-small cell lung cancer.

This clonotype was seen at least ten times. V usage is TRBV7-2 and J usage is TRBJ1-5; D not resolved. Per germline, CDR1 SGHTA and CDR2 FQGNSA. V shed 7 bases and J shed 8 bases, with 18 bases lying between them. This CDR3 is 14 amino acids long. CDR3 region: CASTPDPIYEPQHF. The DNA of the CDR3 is TGTGCCAGCACCCCGGACCCCATCTATGAGCCCCAGCATTTT.

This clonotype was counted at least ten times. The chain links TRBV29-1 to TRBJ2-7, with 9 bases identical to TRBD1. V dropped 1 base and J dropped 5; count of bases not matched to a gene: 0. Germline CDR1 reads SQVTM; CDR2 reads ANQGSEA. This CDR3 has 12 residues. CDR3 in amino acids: CSVEGTGDEQYF. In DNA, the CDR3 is TGCAGCGTTGAAGGGACAGGGGACGAGCAGTACTTC.

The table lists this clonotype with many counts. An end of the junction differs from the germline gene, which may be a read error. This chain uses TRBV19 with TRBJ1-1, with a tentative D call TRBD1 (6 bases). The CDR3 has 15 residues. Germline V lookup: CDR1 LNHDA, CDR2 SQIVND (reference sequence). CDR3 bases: TGTGCCAGTCGTATAGGGGGGCAGGGATTGACTGAAGCTTTCTTT. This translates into CASRIGGQGLTEAFF.

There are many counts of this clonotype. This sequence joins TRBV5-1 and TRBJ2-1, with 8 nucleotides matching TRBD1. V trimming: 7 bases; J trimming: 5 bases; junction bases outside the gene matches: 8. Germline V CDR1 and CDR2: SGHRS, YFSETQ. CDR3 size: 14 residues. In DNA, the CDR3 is TGCGCCAGCTCGGGACAGGCCGGGCACAATGAGCAGTTCTTC. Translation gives CASSGQAGHNEQFF.

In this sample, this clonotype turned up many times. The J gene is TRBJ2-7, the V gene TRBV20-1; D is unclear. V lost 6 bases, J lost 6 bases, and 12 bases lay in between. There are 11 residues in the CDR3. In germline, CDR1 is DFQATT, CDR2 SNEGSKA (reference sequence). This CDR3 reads CSAITRAEQYF. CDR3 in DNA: TGCAGTGCCATTACACGGGCCGAGCAGTACTTC.

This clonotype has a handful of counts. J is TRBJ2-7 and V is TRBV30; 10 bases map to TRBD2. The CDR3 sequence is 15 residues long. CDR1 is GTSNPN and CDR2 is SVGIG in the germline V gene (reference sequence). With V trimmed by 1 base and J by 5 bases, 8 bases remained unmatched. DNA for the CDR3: TGTGCCTGGAGTGCCCGACTAGCGGGTAACAACGAGCAGTACTTC. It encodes CAWSARLAGNNEQYF.

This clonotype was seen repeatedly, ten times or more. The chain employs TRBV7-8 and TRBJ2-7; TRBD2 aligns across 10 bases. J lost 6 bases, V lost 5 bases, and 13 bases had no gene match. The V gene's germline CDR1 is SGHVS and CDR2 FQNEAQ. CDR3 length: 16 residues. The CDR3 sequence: CASSPGRLAGVVEQYF. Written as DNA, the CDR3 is TGTGCCAGCAGCCCAGGGCGGCTAGCGGGAGTTGTCGAGCAGTACTTC.

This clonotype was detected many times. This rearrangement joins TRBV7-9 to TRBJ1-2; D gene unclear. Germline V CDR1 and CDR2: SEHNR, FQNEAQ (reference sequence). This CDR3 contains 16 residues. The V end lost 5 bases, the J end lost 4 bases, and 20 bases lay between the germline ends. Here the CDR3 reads CASSGNVGVTPYGYTF. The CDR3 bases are TGTGCCAGCAGCGGAAACGTCGGGGTTACCCCCTATGGCTACACCTTC.

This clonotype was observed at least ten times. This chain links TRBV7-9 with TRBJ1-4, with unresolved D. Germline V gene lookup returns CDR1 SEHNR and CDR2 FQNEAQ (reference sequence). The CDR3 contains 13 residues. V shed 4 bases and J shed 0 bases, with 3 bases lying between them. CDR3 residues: CASSSPTNEKLFF. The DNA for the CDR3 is TGTGCCAGCAGCTCTCCAACTAATGAAAAACTGTTTTTT.

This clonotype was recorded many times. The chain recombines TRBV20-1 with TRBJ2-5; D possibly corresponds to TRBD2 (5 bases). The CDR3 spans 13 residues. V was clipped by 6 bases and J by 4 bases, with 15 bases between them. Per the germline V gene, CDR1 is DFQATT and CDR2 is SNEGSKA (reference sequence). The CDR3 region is CSAGGKQPETQYF. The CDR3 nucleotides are TGCAGTGCCGGAGGAAAGCAACCAGAGACCCAGTACTTC.

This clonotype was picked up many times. The CDR3 loop is CAWSVQGNDQYF. CDR3 nucleotide sequence: TGTGCCTGGAGTGTACAGGGAAATGATCAGTACTTC. The chain is built from TRBV30 and TRBJ2-7; tentatively, D is TRBD1 (6 bases). V was pared by 0 bases and J by 10 bases, with 13 bases between. Per germline, CDR1 GTSNPN and CDR2 SVGIG (reference sequence). The CDR3 is 12 residues long.

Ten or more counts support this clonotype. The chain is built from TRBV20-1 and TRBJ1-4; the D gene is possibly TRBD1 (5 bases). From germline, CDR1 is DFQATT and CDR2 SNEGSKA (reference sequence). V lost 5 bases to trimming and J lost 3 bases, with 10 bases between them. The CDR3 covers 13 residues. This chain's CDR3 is CSAGQGANEKLFF. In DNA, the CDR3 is TGCAGTGCTGGGCAGGGTGCTAATGAAAAACTGTTTTTT.